This entry lists 29 T cell receptor beta chains sequenced from one sample in a study of OX40 agonist ivuxolimab in advanced cancers. Repertoires were generated with immunoSEQ multiplex PCR, while TCRdb's copy carries only in-frame clones and drops some. The sample has tens of thousands of clones; over 80% are singletons. The sequences come from CD4+ or CD8+ T cells sorted from blood, collected in a trial of the OX40 agonist ivuxolimab. Receptors originate from an adult with an advanced solid tumor such as melanoma, head and neck, liver or kidney cancer.

The chain recombines TRBV7-6 with TRBJ2-5; the D gene is possibly TRBD1 (7 bases). The J call may not be correct, given that the DNA end is closer to TRBJ2-7. Germline lookup yields CDR1 SGHVS and CDR2 FNYEAQ. The CDR3 spans 13 residues. The CDR3 sequence: CASSSAGQYEQYF. The CDR3 nucleotides read TGTGCCAGCAGCTCCGCGGGACAGTACGAGCAGTACTTC.

The chain joins TRBV30 to TRBJ1-1; 12 nucleotides agree with TRBD1. Per the germline V gene, CDR1 is GTSNPN and CDR2 is SVGIG (reference sequence). Trimming cost V 4 bases and J 3 bases; bases outside gene matches: 6. CDR3 length: 15 amino acids. In DNA, the CDR3 is TGTGCCTGGAACCCGGGACAGGGGGCTGACACTGAAGCTTTCTTT. As protein: CAWNPGQGADTEAFF.

The V and J genes are TRBV5-5 and TRBJ1-5, with D possibly matching TRBD1 (6 bases). V was cut by 1 base and J by 6 bases, with 8 bases left in between. This CDR3 spans 13 amino acids. Looked up from germline, CDR1 is SGHKS and CDR2 is YYEKEE (reference sequence). The CDR3 here is CASSLRGFQPQHF. Here the CDR3 DNA reads TGTGCCAGCAGCTTGAGGGGGTTTCAGCCCCAGCATTTT.

This rearrangement joins TRBV5-5 to TRBJ1-1; D not certain. Germline CDR1 reads SGHKS; CDR2 reads YYEKEE (reference sequence). CDR3 length: 13 residues. The ends were cut back, 3 bases at V and 1 base at J, with 7 bases in the middle. The CDR3 spells CASSSQRNTEAFF. In nucleotides, the CDR3 is TGTGCCAGCAGCTCCCAGAGGAACACTGAAGCTTTCTTT. Full variable domain (remainder filled in from reference TRBV5-5 and TRBJ1-1): DAGVTQSPTHLIKTRGQQVTLRCSPISGHKSVSWYQQVLGQGPQFIFQYYEKEERGRGNFPDRFSARQFPNYSSELNVNALLLGDSALYLCASSSQRNTEAFFGQGTRLTVV.

The V and J genes are TRBV11-3 and TRBJ2-1; D is uncertain. Per germline, CDR1 SGHNT and CDR2 YENEEA. Trimming stripped 9 bases from V and 6 bases from J, with 6 bases between. The CDR3 loop spans 10 amino acids. CDR3 sequence (DNA): TGTGCCAGGGGGTGCAATGAGCAGTTCTTC. Its protein product is CARGCNEQFF.

The chain joins TRBV5-1 to TRBJ2-7, with TRBD1 identical over 9 bases. CDR1 is SGHRS, CDR2 YFSETQ, per germline. The CDR3 has 14 residues. V lost 4 bases and J lost 2; bases outside the gene matches: 4. The chain's CDR3 is CASSPDRGPYEQYF. The DNA of the CDR3 is TGCGCCAGCAGCCCGGACAGGGGTCCCTACGAGCAGTACTTC.

The V gene is TRBV5-1, the J gene TRBJ2-3; no clear D gene. This CDR3 comprises 16 residues. V was shortened by 1 base and J by 0 bases, with 12 bases between the two germline ends. Germline V lookup: CDR1 SGHRS, CDR2 YFSETQ. The CDR3 loop reads CASSLTQFPSTDTQYF. The DNA for the CDR3 is TGCGCCAGCAGCTTGACTCAGTTTCCTAGCACAGATACGCAGTATTTT.

The chain uses TRBV7-8 and TRBJ2-7; TRBD1 is a possible D gene (6 bases). The CDR3 runs to 14 residues. From germline, CDR1 is SGHVS and CDR2 FQNEAQ. Trimming removed 5 bases at V and 2 bases at J, with 13 bases between. CDR3 in DNA: TGTGCCAGCAGCCAAGGGGGACCCGCCTACGAGCAGTACTTC. It specifies CASSQGGPAYEQYF.

The V and J genes are TRBV23-1 and TRBJ2-1; no firm D call. TRBV23-1 qualifies as an ORF whose function is uncertain. Trimming cost V 2 bases and J 8 bases, with 7 bases left between them. The CDR3 runs to 12 residues. Here the CDR3 DNA reads TGCGCCAGCAGTCAACTCGAGGATGAGCAGTTCTTC. This encodes CASSQLEDEQFF.

The chain has TRBV27 and TRBJ2-3, with 8 bases that match TRBD2. CDR3 length: 14 amino acids. Germline loops: CDR1 MNHEY, CDR2 SMNVEV (reference sequence). Trimming took 2 bases from V and 6 from J; bases not matched to a gene: 4. The CDR3 is CASSLRGGRDTQYF. DNA of the CDR3: TGTGCCAGCAGTTTACGGGGGGGCCGGGATACGCAGTATTTT.

In DNA form, the CDR3 reads TGTGCCAGCAGCGTAGGTCACTCCGGGACTACCCGACAAGAGACCCAGTACTTC. This gives the protein CASSVGHSGTTRQETQYF. This chain links TRBV9 with TRBJ2-5; 7 bases map to TRBD2. The CDR3 extends over 18 amino acids. Unmatched junction bases numbered 13, after V lost 0 bases and J lost 2 bases. Germline V gene lookup returns CDR1 SGDLS and CDR2 YYNGEE.

This sequence joins TRBV5-6 and TRBJ2-7; 7 bases line up with TRBD2. CDR1 is SGHDT and CDR2 is YYEEEE in the germline V gene. Germline trimming cut 0 bases from V and 3 bases from J; bases unmatched to any gene: 3. The CDR3 sequence is 14 residues long. The CDR3 sequence is CASSLAAGNYEQYF. Here the CDR3 DNA reads TGTGCCAGCAGCTTGGCAGCGGGGAACTACGAGCAGTACTTC.

This sequence joins TRBV5-4 and TRBJ2-7; D unresolved. The CDR3 is 16 residues long. V shed 0 bases and J shed 0 bases, with 13 bases lying between them. Per the germline V gene, CDR1 is SGHNT and CDR2 is YYREEE (reference sequence). The CDR3 nucleotides are TGTGCCAGCAGCTTGGGCCCGCACGAATTCTCCTACGAGCAGTACTTC. Translation: CASSLGPHEFSYEQYF.

The chain uses TRBV27 and TRBJ2-7; the D call may be TRBD1 or TRBD2 (5 bases each). CDR1 MNHEY and CDR2 SMNVEV come from the germline V gene (reference sequence). The V end was cut by 8 bases, the J end by 9 bases, with 23 bases between. The CDR3 totals 14 residues. For the CDR3, the DNA is TGTGCCAGCGGCTCCCTCCGGGGCCGTCAGGGGCAGTACTTC. Encoded protein: CASGSLRGRQGQYF.

The rearrangement uses TRBV6-4 and TRBJ2-3; tentative D call: TRBD1 (6 bases). The CDR3 extends over 17 amino acids. Per germline, CDR1 MRHNA and CDR2 SNTAGT. V was clipped by 6 bases and J by 1 base, with 20 bases between them. CDR3: CASSPQPASGGTDTQYF. In DNA, the CDR3 is TGTGCCAGCAGCCCGCAACCAGCCTCAGGGGGCACAGATACGCAGTATTTT.

The gene calls are TRBV10-3 and TRBJ2-1, with 16 positions matching TRBD2. Germline lookup yields CDR1 ENHRY and CDR2 SYGVKD. V lost 7 bases, J lost 2 bases, and 5 bases stayed unmatched. This CDR3 is built from 17 residues. CDR3 DNA: TGTGCCATCATCGGGACTAGCGGGAGGGGAACCTACAATGAGCAGTTCTTC. Amino acids: CAIIGTSGRGTYNEQFF.

The chain is built from TRBV30 and TRBJ1-4; D may be TRBD1 (5 bases). V dropped 1 base and J dropped 8 bases, with 17 bases sitting between them. This CDR3 contains 15 residues. Germline V gene data show CDR1 as GTSNPN and CDR2 as SVGIG (reference sequence). CDR3 nucleotides: TGTGCCTGGAGTGGAGGTGGCAGGGAGAAAGAAAAACTGTTTTTT. Amino acids: CAWSGGGREKEKLFF.

The V and J genes are TRBV19 and TRBJ1-2, with D possibly being TRBD1 (6 bases). The ends were cut back, 5 bases at V and 7 bases at J, with 23 bases in the middle. The CDR3 is 16 amino acids. Germline loops: CDR1 LNHDA, CDR2 SQIVND (reference sequence). The chain's CDR3 is CASSQGGSGAGRGYTF. As DNA, the CDR3 is TGTGCCAGTAGTCAAGGAGGGTCGGGGGCAGGACGTGGCTACACCTTC. Looking up the rest from reference TRBV19 and TRBJ1-2 gives the full variable domain: DGGITQSPKYLFRKEGQNVTLSCEQNLNHDAMYWYRQDPGQGLRLIYYSQIVNDFQKGDIAEGYSVSREKKESFPLTVTSAQKNPTAFYLCASSQGGSGAGRGYTFGSGTRLTVV.

The chain carries TRBV9 and TRBJ2-2, with 7 nucleotides matching TRBD2. With V trimmed by 3 bases and J by 6 bases, 5 bases remained unmatched. CDR1 and CDR2 (germline): SGDLS, YYNGEE. This CDR3 is built from 14 residues. CDR3 loop: CASSAWGGSGELFF. CDR3 sequence (DNA): TGTGCCAGCAGCGCCTGGGGAGGGTCCGGGGAGCTGTTTTTT.

V is TRBV27 and J is TRBJ2-6; tentative D call: TRBD1 (6 bases). V shed 5 bases and J shed 2 bases, with 13 bases lying between them. The CDR3 is 16 amino acids. CDR1 and CDR2 (germline): MNHEY, SMNVEV (reference sequence). This chain's CDR3 is CASSDLAGAGANVLTF. CDR3 nucleotide sequence: TGTGCCAGCAGTGACCTGGCAGGGGCTGGGGCCAACGTCCTGACTTTC.

The chain couples TRBV28 to TRBJ1-1, with no clear D. The CDR3 is made up of 13 amino acids. Trimming removed 7 bases at V and 6 bases at J, with 15 bases between. The germline gives CDR1 MDHEN, CDR2 SYDVKM. CDR3 nucleotide sequence: TGTGCCAGCAATGCCTGGGGTTCATCTGAAGCTTTCTTT. Protein sequence: CASNAWGSSEAFF.

This clone occurred a few times. The chain links TRBV9 to TRBJ2-5; the match to TRBD2 covers 14 bases. The junction had 3 bases not matched to a gene; V was cut back by 1 base and J by 4 bases. This CDR3 has 16 amino acids. Germline loops: CDR1 SGDLS, CDR2 YYNGEE. CDR3 loop: CASSVQGLAGVETQYF. CDR3 nucleotide sequence: TGTGCCAGCAGCGTACAGGGACTAGCGGGGGTAGAGACCCAGTACTTC.

This sequence joins TRBV7-9 and TRBJ2-5, with D tentatively TRBD1 or TRBD2 (6 bases each). From germline, CDR1 is SEHNR and CDR2 FQNEAQ (reference sequence). V was trimmed by 5 bases and J by 0 bases, leaving 19 bases between them. The CDR3 sequence is 17 residues long. In DNA form, the CDR3 reads TGTGCCAGCAGCCAGGGGACCGGGACTTCGTACCAAGAGACCCAGTACTTC. Translating gives CASSQGTGTSYQETQYF.

This rearrangement joins TRBV5-4 to TRBJ1-2, with 7 nucleotides matching TRBD1. V dropped 3 bases and J dropped 2; count of bases not matched to a gene: 10. This CDR3 has 16 residues. Germline V lookup: CDR1 SGHNT, CDR2 YYREEE (reference sequence). DNA for the CDR3: TGTGCCAGCAGCTCAGGGGGTCAAAAAGCCAACTATGGCTACACCTTC. It yields the protein CASSSGGQKANYGYTF.

The V gene is TRBV4-3, the J gene TRBJ2-1; 7 bases align to TRBD2. The CDR3 is made up of 13 amino acids. J was trimmed by 7 bases and V by 5 bases; bases with no gene match: 5. CDR1 and CDR2 (germline): LGHNA, YSLEER. CDR3 DNA: TGCGCCAGCAGCTACTCGCGGGAGAATGAGCAGTTCTTC. This encodes CASSYSRENEQFF.

This clone was counted only a few times. V usage is TRBV15 and J usage is TRBJ1-4; TRBD1 aligns across 7 bases. V was pared by 5 bases and J by 8 bases, with 14 bases of the junction left unmatched. The CDR3 extends over 16 amino acids. The germline V gene encodes CDR1 LNHNV and CDR2 YYDKDF (reference sequence). The CDR3: CATSPRPRGVWEKLFF. DNA for the CDR3: TGTGCCACCAGCCCTCGGCCCAGGGGGGTTTGGGAAAAACTGTTTTTT.

The gene calls are TRBV11-2 and TRBJ2-3; the D call may be TRBD1 or TRBD2 (6 bases each). V was trimmed by 7 bases and J by 4 bases, leaving 18 bases between them. Per germline, CDR1 SGHAT and CDR2 FQNNGV. The CDR3 covers 15 residues. The CDR3 bases are TGTGCCAGCACGCGAACGGGGGCCCAGCCAGATACGCAGTATTTT. This gives the protein CASTRTGAQPDTQYF.

This CDR3 reads CASSIWTTGFRANTGELFF. CDR3 sequence (DNA): TGTGCCAGTAGTATTTGGACCACAGGGTTCAGGGCGAACACCGGGGAGCTGTTTTTT. The chain employs TRBV19 and TRBJ2-2; tentatively, D is TRBD1 (6 bases). Trimming took off 3 bases at V and 0 bases at J, with 20 bases between the two ends. The CDR3 is 19 residues long. Germline assignment: CDR1 LNHDA and CDR2 SQIVND (reference sequence).

J is TRBJ2-3 and V is TRBV25-1; a weak D match, TRBD2 (6 bases). The V and J ends lost 3 bases and 6 bases respectively, with 16 bases between them. Germline V gene sequence: CDR1 MGHDK, CDR2 SYGVNS. The CDR3 is 15 amino acids. This CDR3 is CASSELAGSRDTQYF. DNA of the CDR3: TGTGCCAGCAGTGAGTTGGCCGGGAGCCGGGATACGCAGTATTTT. The complete variable domain, with remaining parts taken from reference TRBV25-1 and TRBJ2-3, reads EADIYQTPRYLVIGTGKKITLECSQTMGHDKMYWYQQDPGMELHLIHYSYGVNSTEKGDLSSESTVSRIRTEHFPLTLESARPSHTSQYLCASSELAGSRDTQYFGPGTRLTVL.